Below are 2 T cell receptor beta chains sequenced from a single sample in a study of cytomegalovirus exposure and HLA in healthy donors. Some clones are missing from TCRdb's copy, which holds only in-frame ones; the method was immunoSEQ multiplex PCR. The sample shows 70,000 to 95,000 clones, roughly 93% of them seen only once. Source material: PBMCs. The receptors here all came from a woman in her twenties or thirties in good health and CMV-seronegative.

V is TRBV2 and J is TRBJ2-5; the match to TRBD1 covers 9 bases. The germline CDR1 and CDR2 sequences are SNHLY and FYNNEI. The trim removed 5 bases at V and 5 bases at J, leaving 9 bases unmatched. The CDR3 extends over 15 amino acids. CDR3 DNA sequence: TGTGCCAGCAGTACCTTGGGACAGGGAGGTGAGACCCAGTACTTC. It translates to CASSTLGQGGETQYF.

V gene TRBV28 combines with J gene TRBJ1-3, with D tentatively TRBD1 (5 bases). Germline V gene data show CDR1 as MDHEN and CDR2 as SYDVKM. V lost 6 bases and J 4 bases, leaving 10 bases between the germline ends. This CDR3 region has 13 residues. The DNA of the CDR3 is TGTGCCAGCAGCCAGGGTAGGGGAAACACCATATATTTT. Its translation is CASSQGRGNTIYF.